These 27 T cell receptor beta chains came from one sample sequenced in a study of shared clonotypes between healthy human individuals. Profiling relied on immunoSEQ multiplex PCR, and the TCRdb table lists in-frame clones only, not all of them. The repertoire holds 1,500,000 or so clones, around 97% seen once, with about 1.2% in the top ten. Material for sequencing was naive CD4+ T cells sorted from blood. Subset noted: CD45RA+ positively selected. The origin of the receptors is a man aged 25-45 years in good health.

The V gene is TRBV9, the J gene TRBJ2-1; 8 bases fit TRBD2. The germline gives CDR1 SGDLS, CDR2 YYNGEE. The CDR3 loop spans 16 amino acids. Trimming removed 4 bases from V and 0 bases from J; junction bases left unmatched: 6. CDR3 loop: CASSPRLASSYNEQFF. The DNA of the CDR3 is TGTGCCAGCAGCCCAAGACTAGCGAGCTCCTACAATGAGCAGTTCTTC.

CDR3 residues: CASSLAAGNYEQYF. CDR3 nucleotides: TGCGCCAGCAGCTTGGCCGCAGGGAACTACGAGCAGTACTTC. The chain joins TRBV5-1 to TRBJ2-7, with D possibly being TRBD1 (5 bases). Per germline, CDR1 SGHRS and CDR2 YFSETQ. The CDR3 length is 14 residues. Deletions cut 0 bases from V and 3 bases from J, with 10 bases between.

Concerning this clone itself: Other DNA sequences in this specimen translate into the identical CDR3. The rearrangement joins TRBV19 to TRBJ2-3; no definite D call. Trimming cost V 1 base and J 5 bases, with 1 base left between them. The CDR3 is 11 amino acids. In germline, CDR1 is LNHDA, CDR2 SQIVND (reference sequence). This CDR3 is CASSIVDTQYF. The CDR3 DNA is TGTGCCAGTAGTATAGTAGATACGCAGTATTTT.

The V call is TRBV28, the J call TRBJ2-7; D uncertain. Trimming stripped 5 bases from V and 3 bases from J, with 8 bases between. There are 12 residues in the CDR3. Germline CDR1 reads MDHEN; CDR2 reads SYDVKM. Here the CDR3 DNA reads TGTGCCAGCAGTGCTGACGGCTACGAGCAGTACTTC. It encodes CASSADGYEQYF. Looking up the rest from reference TRBV28 and TRBJ2-7 gives the full variable domain: DVKVTQSSRYLVKRTGEKVFLECVQDMDHENMFWYRQDPGLGLRLIYFSYDVKMKEKGDIPEGYSVSREKKERFSLILESASTNQTSMYLCASSADGYEQYFGPGTRLTVT.

CDR3 loop: CASSRTSRLYEQYF. The DNA of the CDR3 is TGTGCCAGTAGCAGGACTAGTAGATTGTACGAGCAGTACTTC. The chain has TRBV19 and TRBJ2-7; TRBD2 matches 7 bases. Germline V gives CDR1 LNHDA, CDR2 SQIVND (reference sequence). J lost 4 bases, V lost 6 bases, and 9 bases had no gene match. The CDR3 sequence is 14 residues long.

This clone was picked up a small number of times. The chain employs TRBV28 and TRBJ2-1, with 8 nucleotides matching TRBD2. Germline CDR1 and CDR2: MDHEN and SYDVKM. V lost 2 bases to trimming and J lost 4 bases; unmatched junction nucleotides: 4. The length of the CDR3 is 15 residues. The CDR3 protein is CASSLTTSVYNEQFF. The CDR3 DNA is TGTGCCAGCAGTTTAACGACTAGCGTATACAATGAGCAGTTCTTC.

The genes are TRBV27 and TRBJ2-2; no firm D call. V shed 7 bases and J shed 2 bases, with 20 bases lying between them. CDR1 and CDR2 from the germline V gene are MNHEY and SMNVEV (reference sequence). The CDR3 extends over 17 amino acids. DNA for the CDR3: TGTGCCAGCACCCCCTGGGGTACGTTTGGTAACACCGGGGAGCTGTTTTTT. Protein product: CASTPWGTFGNTGELFF.

The CDR3 protein is CASSHPGQETQYF. The DNA for the CDR3 is TGCGCCAGCAGCCACCCGGGACAAGAGACCCAGTACTTC. The chain joins TRBV5-1 to TRBJ2-5; D is possibly TRBD2 (5 bases). This CDR3 comprises 13 residues. Trimming shortened V by 4 bases and J by 2 bases, and 9 bases separated the two germline ends. Germline lookup yields CDR1 SGHRS and CDR2 YFSETQ.

This clone was recorded once. The chain links TRBV6-5 to TRBJ2-5; TRBD2 matches at 8 bases. The CDR3 is 14 residues long. Germline V gene data show CDR1 as MNHEY and CDR2 as SVGAGI. Written as DNA, the CDR3 is TGTGCAACAGCAGTACCGGGAGGGCAAGAGACCCAGTACTTC. Translation gives CATAVPGGQETQYF.

This chain joins TRBV7-9 and TRBJ2-2; 9 bases line up with TRBD1. Trimming cost V 4 bases and J 1 base; bases outside gene matches: 4. The CDR3 consists of 16 residues. Germline V gene sequence: CDR1 SEHNR, CDR2 FQNEAQ (reference sequence). Here the CDR3 reads CASSWTGVGNTGELFF. For the CDR3, the DNA is TGTGCCAGCAGCTGGACAGGGGTTGGGAACACCGGGGAGCTGTTTTTT.

The chain has TRBV18 and TRBJ2-5, with 10 bases identical to TRBD2. With V trimmed by 3 bases and J by 1 base, 8 bases remained unmatched. CDR1 KGHSH and CDR2 LQKENI come from the germline V gene. The CDR3 has 17 amino acids. The CDR3 nucleotides read TGTGCCAGCTCACCGACCCTACTAGCGGGAAGCCAAGAGACCCAGTACTTC. It codes for CASSPTLLAGSQETQYF.

The genes are TRBV18 and TRBJ2-7; 9 bases align to TRBD1. CDR1 is KGHSH, CDR2 LQKENI, per germline. The CDR3 runs to 16 residues. V trimming: 3 bases; J trimming: 9 bases; junction bases outside the gene matches: 15. CDR3 protein: CASSPRTGTGSLRQYF. For the CDR3, the DNA is TGTGCCAGCTCACCTAGAACCGGGACAGGGTCTTTGAGGCAGTACTTC.

This clone was detected only once. The CDR3 is CASTGQQETQYF. The CDR3 DNA sequence: TGTGCCAGCACAGGACAGCAAGAGACCCAGTACTTC. The J gene is TRBJ2-5, the V gene TRBV2; TRBD1 might be the D (6 bases). The V end lost 7 bases, the J end lost 2 bases, and 8 bases lay between the germline ends. The CDR3 sequence is 12 residues long. Germline V gives CDR1 SNHLY, CDR2 FYNNEI. The variable domain in full, with the rest retrieved from reference TRBV2 and TRBJ2-5, is EPEVTQTPSHQVTQMGQEVILRCVPISNHLYFYWYRQILGQKVEFLVSFYNNEISEKSEIFDDQFSVERPDGSNFTLKIRSTKLEDSAMYFCASTGQQETQYFGPGTRLLVL.

The gene calls are TRBV7-8 and TRBJ1-2, with 7 bases identical to TRBD1. After removal of 5 bases from V and 4 bases from J, the junction contained 13 bases not matched to a gene. Looked up from germline, CDR1 is SGHVS and CDR2 is FQNEAQ. The CDR3 has 16 amino acids. The CDR3: CASSNPQGQGGYGYTF. CDR3 coding DNA: TGTGCCAGCAGCAATCCCCAGGGGCAGGGGGGCTATGGCTACACCTTC.

The CDR3 sequence: CASSKSGRGPDTQYF. The CDR3 DNA reads TGTGCCAGCAGCAAGAGCGGGAGGGGACCAGATACGCAGTATTTT. V is TRBV5-6 and J is TRBJ2-3; 10 positions match TRBD2. The V and J ends lost 4 bases and 4 bases, in that order; junction bases with no gene match: 6. Per the germline V gene, CDR1 is SGHDT and CDR2 is YYEEEE. The CDR3 length is 15 residues.

As to this clone: In the same sample, other DNA sequences code for this CDR3. The CDR3 DNA reads as TGTGCCAGCAGTTTGCCAGGGCAGCCCCAGCATTTT. Protein sequence: CASSLPGQPQHF. The gene calls are TRBV28 and TRBJ1-5; possible D gene TRBD1, 5 bases. Germline CDR1 is MDHEN and CDR2 is SYDVKM. The CDR3 is made up of 12 amino acids. V was cut by 3 bases and J by 7 bases, with 7 bases left in between.

This clone was seen a handful of times. The chain recombines TRBV5-1 with TRBJ2-1; D is possibly TRBD2 (5 bases). Germline CDR1 reads SGHRS; CDR2 reads YFSETQ. Trimming stripped 4 bases from V and 6 bases from J, with 14 bases between. This CDR3 region has 14 residues. The CDR3 sequence is CASSSLEAPNEQFF. CDR3 DNA sequence: TGCGCCAGCAGCAGCTTGGAGGCCCCCAATGAGCAGTTCTTC.

In nucleotides, the CDR3 is TGCGCCAGCAGCCAAAGACCCAAAGGCGCCGGGGAGCTGTTTTTT. This translates into CASSQRPKGAGELFF. J is TRBJ2-2 and V is TRBV5-1; D unresolved. Germline assignment: CDR1 SGHRS and CDR2 YFSETQ. The V and J ends lost 4 bases and 6 bases respectively, with 16 bases between them. The CDR3 spans 15 residues.

This clone was counted once. The V call is TRBV5-4, the J call TRBJ2-2, with 10 bases that match TRBD1. Losses at the gene ends were 3 bases for V and 7 bases for J; bases not matched to a gene: 9. CDR3 length equals 16 residues. CDR1 and CDR2 from the germline V gene are SGHNT and YYREEE (reference sequence). CDR3 nucleotides: TGTGCCAGCAGCTACGGACAGGGGGTGCCTATCGGGGAGCTGTTTTTT. Translated, it gives CASSYGQGVPIGELFF.

As regards this clone: Other DNA variants within this sample encode the same CDR3. V gene TRBV19 combines with J gene TRBJ2-7, with TRBD2 matching over 9 bases. CDR3 length: 13 amino acids. The trim removed 8 bases at V and 4 bases at J, leaving 6 bases unmatched. Germline loops: CDR1 LNHDA, CDR2 SQIVND (reference sequence). CDR3: CASRGTSSYEQYF. The CDR3 DNA sequence: TGTGCCAGTCGAGGGACTAGCTCTTACGAGCAGTACTTC.

Here the CDR3 reads CASSFGHSYEQYF. The DNA for the CDR3 is TGCGCCAGCAGCTTTGGACACTCCTACGAGCAGTACTTC. The chain carries TRBV5-1 and TRBJ2-7, with D perhaps matching TRBD1 (5 bases). CDR1 is SGHRS, CDR2 YFSETQ, per germline. V lost 2 bases, J lost 0 bases, and 6 bases lay in between. The CDR3 spans 13 residues.

This chain uses TRBV6-1 with TRBJ2-3; weak D call: TRBD1 (6 bases). The CDR3 extends over 15 amino acids. The germline CDR1 and CDR2 sequences are MNHNS and SASEGT. The V and J ends lost 6 bases and 1 base respectively, with 14 bases between them. The CDR3 coding sequence is TGTGCCAGCAGGCTCAGGGGCAGGGGCACAGATACGCAGTATTTT. It translates to CASRLRGRGTDTQYF.

The genes are TRBV27 and TRBJ1-2, with a possible D match to TRBD1 (5 bases). Germline CDR1 and CDR2: MNHEY and SMNVEV (reference sequence). The CDR3 sequence is 13 residues long. The germline V and J ends were trimmed by 7 bases and 8 bases, with 17 bases remaining between them. The DNA of the CDR3 is TGTGCCAGCACCAGCGGACACTTGGGAGGCTACACCTTC. It encodes CASTSGHLGGYTF.

The J gene is TRBJ2-7, the V gene TRBV29-1, with TRBD1 as a possible D gene (5 bases). The CDR3 contains 13 residues. CDR1 is SQVTM and CDR2 is ANQGSEA in the germline V gene. The germline V and J ends were trimmed by 7 bases and 5 bases, with 18 bases remaining between them. The CDR3 DNA reads TGCAGCGCTACCAGGTGGCAGGGTGACGAGCAGTACTTC. This codes for CSATRWQGDEQYF.

This clone was counted between two and nine times. Other DNA sequences from this sample encode an identical CDR3 as well. The rearrangement joins TRBV28 to TRBJ1-2; tentatively, D is TRBD1 (5 bases). Germline CDR1 and CDR2: MDHEN and SYDVKM. The CDR3 is 12 residues long. Trimming stripped 2 bases from V and 4 bases from J, with 5 bases between. The CDR3 spells CASSLDSYGYTF. The CDR3 nucleotides are TGTGCCAGCAGTTTAGACAGCTATGGCTACACCTTC.

This sequence joins TRBV27 and TRBJ2-2, with D perhaps being TRBD1 or TRBD2 (5 bases each). The CDR3 spans 16 residues. The V gene's germline CDR1 is MNHEY and CDR2 SMNVEV (reference sequence). V was cut by 4 bases and J by 5 bases, with 17 bases left in between. The CDR3 here is CASSSKSVGPTGELFF. The DNA for the CDR3 is TGTGCCAGCAGTTCCAAATCCGTGGGACCAACCGGGGAGCTGTTTTTT.

J is TRBJ1-6 and V is TRBV15; D is unclear. The CDR3 has 12 residues. V was clipped by 1 base and J by 14 bases, with 9 bases between them. Germline loops: CDR1 LNHNV, CDR2 YYDKDF (reference sequence). This CDR3 reads CATSRGDRTLHF. CDR3 coding DNA: TGTGCCACCAGCAGAGGGGATCGCACCCTCCACTTT. The variable domain in full, completed from reference TRBV15 and TRBJ1-6, reads DAMVIQNPRYQVTQFGKPVTLSCSQTLNHNVMYWYQQKSSQAPKLLFHYYDKDFNNEADTPDNFQSRRPNTSFCFLDIRSPGLGDTAMYLCATSRGDRTLHFGNGTRLTVT.